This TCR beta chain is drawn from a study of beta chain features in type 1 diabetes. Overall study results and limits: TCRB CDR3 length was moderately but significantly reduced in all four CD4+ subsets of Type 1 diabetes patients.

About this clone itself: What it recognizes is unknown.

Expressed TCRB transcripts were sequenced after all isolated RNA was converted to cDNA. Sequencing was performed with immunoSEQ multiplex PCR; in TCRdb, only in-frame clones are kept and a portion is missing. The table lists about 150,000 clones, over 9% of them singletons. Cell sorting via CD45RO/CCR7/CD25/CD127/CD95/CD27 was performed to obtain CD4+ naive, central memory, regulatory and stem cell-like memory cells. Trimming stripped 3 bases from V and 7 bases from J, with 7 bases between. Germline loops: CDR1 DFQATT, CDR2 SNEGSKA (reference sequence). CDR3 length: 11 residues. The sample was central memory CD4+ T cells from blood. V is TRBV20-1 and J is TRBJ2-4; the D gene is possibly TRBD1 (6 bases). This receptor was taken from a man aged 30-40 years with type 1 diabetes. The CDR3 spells CSARRGNIQYF. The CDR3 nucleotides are TGCAGTGCTAGGAGGGGGAACATTCAGTACTTC.